The clone carrying this TCR beta chain was seen a few times. The antigen is not known. Conversion of TCR transcripts into cDNA relied on 5'RACE template switching, which added a universal primer site and UMIs. Each CDR3 protein is one row after TCRdb ran MiXCR on the 5' RACE reads. The table records around 260,000 distinct CDR3 sequences, about 5.2% of them present only once. The sample belongs to a study of T cells after yellow fever vaccination. Findings and caveats of the study: The study noted that FACS-sorted repertoires could contain abundant clonotypes contaminating from the bulk population.

The V gene lost 6 bases and the J gene lost 4 bases, with 15 bases spanning the gap. Germline V gene data show CDR1 as SGHVS and CDR2 as FNYEAQ. The CDR3 has 14 amino acids. The chain employs TRBV7-6 and TRBJ1-1; D remains unclear. The receptor was isolated from a man younger than 30 who received the YFV17D yellow fever vaccine. The starting material was CD4+ T cells sorted from PBMCs, obtained on the day of the yellow fever booster vaccination. In nucleotides, the CDR3 is TGTGCCAGCAGACAAACATCAAGGAGCACTGAAGCTTTCTTT. Translation: CASRQTSRSTEAFF.